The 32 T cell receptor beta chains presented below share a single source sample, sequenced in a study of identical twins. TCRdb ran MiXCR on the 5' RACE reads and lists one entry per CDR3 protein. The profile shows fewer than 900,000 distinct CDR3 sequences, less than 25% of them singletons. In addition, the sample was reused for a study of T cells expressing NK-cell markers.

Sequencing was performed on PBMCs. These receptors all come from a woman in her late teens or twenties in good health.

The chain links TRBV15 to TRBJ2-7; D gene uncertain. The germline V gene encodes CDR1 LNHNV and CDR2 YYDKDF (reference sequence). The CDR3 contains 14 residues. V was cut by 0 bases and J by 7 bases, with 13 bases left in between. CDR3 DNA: TGTGCCACCAGCAGAGATCCCAAGCCGGGTGAGCAGTACTTC. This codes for CATSRDPKPGEQYF. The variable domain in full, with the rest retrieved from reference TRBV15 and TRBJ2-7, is DAMVIQNPRYQVTQFGKPVTLSCSQTLNHNVMYWYQQKSSQAPKLLFHYYDKDFNNEADTPDNFQSRRPNTSFCFLDIRSPGLGDTAMYLCATSRDPKPGEQYFGPGTRLTVT.

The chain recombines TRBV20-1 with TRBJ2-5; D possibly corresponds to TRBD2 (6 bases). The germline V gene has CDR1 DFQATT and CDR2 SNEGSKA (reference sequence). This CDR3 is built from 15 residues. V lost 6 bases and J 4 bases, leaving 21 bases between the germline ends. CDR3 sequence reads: CSAVLGTLRGETQYF. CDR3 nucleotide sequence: TGCAGTGCCGTCCTGGGGACTCTTAGGGGAGAGACCCAGTACTTC.

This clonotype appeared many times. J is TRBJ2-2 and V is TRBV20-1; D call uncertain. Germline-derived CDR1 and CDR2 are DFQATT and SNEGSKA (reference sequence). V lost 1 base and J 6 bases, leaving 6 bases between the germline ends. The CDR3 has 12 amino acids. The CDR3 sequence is CSARGGAGELFF. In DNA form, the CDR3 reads TGCAGTGCTAGAGGTGGGGCCGGGGAGCTGTTTTTT.

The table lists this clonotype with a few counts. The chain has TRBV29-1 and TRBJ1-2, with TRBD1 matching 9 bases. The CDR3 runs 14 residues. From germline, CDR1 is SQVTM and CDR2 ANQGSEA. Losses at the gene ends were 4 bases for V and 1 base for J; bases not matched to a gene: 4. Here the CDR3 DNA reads TGCAGCGTTGGTAGGACAGGGGATAACTATGGCTACACCTTC. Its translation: CSVGRTGDNYGYTF.

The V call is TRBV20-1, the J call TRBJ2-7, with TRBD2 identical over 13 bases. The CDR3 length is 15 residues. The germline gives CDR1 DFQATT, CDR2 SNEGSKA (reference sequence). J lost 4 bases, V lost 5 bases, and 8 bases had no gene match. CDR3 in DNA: TGCAGTGCTCCTTGGACTAGCGGGAGAGCGTACGAGCAGTACTTC. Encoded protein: CSAPWTSGRAYEQYF.

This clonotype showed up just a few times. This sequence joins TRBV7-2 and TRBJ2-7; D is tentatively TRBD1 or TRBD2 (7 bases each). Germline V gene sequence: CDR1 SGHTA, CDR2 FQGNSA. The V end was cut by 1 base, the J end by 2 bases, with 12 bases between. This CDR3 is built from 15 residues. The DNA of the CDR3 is TGTGCCAGCAGCTTAGTGTCAGGGGGGGCCTACGAGCAGTACTTC. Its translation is CASSLVSGGAYEQYF.

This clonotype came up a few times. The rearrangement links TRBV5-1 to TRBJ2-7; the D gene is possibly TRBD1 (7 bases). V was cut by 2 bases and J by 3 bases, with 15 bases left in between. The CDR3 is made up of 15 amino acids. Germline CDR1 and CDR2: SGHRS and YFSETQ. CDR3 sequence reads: CASSLGGGLIYEQYF. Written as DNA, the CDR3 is TGCGCCAGCAGCTTAGGAGGGGGCTTAATCTACGAGCAGTACTTC.

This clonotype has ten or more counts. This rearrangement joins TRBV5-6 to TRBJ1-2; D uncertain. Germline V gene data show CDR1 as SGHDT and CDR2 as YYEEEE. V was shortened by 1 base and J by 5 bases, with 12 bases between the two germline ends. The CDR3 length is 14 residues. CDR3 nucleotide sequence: TGTGCCAGCAGCTTGTCCTGGGAAGAGTATGGCTACACCTTC. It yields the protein CASSLSWEEYGYTF.

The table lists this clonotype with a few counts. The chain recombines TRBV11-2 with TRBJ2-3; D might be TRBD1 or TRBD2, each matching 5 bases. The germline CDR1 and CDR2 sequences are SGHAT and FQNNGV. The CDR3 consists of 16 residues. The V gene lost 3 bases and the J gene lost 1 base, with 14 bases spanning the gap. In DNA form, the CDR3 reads TGTGCCAGCAGCTTTACGTTGGGGGATCGCACAGATACGCAGTATTTT. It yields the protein CASSFTLGDRTDTQYF.

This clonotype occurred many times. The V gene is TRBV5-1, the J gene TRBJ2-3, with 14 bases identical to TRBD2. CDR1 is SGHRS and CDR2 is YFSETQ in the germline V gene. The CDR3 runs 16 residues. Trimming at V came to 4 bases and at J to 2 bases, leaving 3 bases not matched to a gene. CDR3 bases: TGCGCCAGCAGCGCGGGACTAGCGGGAGACACAGATACGCAGTATTTT. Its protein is CASSAGLAGDTDTQYF.

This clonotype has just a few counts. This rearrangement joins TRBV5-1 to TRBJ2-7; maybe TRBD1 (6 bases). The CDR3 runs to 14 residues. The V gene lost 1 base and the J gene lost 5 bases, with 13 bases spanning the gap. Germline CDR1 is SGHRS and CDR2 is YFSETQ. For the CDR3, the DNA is TGCGCCAGCAGCTTGATCAGGGGCAGTCACGAGCAGTACTTC. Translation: CASSLIRGSHEQYF.

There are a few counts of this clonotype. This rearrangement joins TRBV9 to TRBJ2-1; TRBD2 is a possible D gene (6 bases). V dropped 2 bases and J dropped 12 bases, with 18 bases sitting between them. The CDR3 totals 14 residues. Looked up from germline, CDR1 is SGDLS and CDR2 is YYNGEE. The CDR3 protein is CASSVTSGSGGQFF. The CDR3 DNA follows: TGTGCCAGCAGCGTTACTTCGGGTTCCGGGGGGCAGTTCTTC. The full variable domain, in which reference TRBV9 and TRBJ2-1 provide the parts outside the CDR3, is DSGVTQTPKHLITATGQRVTLRCSPRSGDLSVYWYQQSLDQGLQFLIQYYNGEERAKGNILERFSAQQFPDLHSELNLSSLELGDSALYFCASSVTSGSGGQFFGPGTRLTVL.

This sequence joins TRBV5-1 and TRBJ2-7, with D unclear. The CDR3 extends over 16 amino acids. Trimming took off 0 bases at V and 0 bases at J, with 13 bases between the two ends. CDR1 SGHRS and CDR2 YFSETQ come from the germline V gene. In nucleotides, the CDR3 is TGCGCCAGCAGCTTGGTCGTCGGAAGGAGCTCCTACGAGCAGTACTTC. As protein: CASSLVVGRSSYEQYF.

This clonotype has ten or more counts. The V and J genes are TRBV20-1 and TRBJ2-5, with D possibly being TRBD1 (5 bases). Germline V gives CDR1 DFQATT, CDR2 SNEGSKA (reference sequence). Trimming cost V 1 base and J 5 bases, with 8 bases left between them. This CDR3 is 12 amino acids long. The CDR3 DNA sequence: TGCAGTGCTAGAGGGCCAGGGGAGACCCAGTACTTC. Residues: CSARGPGETQYF.

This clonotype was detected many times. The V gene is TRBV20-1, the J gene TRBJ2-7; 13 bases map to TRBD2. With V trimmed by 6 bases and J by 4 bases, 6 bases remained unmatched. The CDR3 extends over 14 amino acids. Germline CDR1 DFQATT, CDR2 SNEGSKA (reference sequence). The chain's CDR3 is CSAYRLAGGYEQYF. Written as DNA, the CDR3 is TGCAGTGCCTATCGACTAGCGGGAGGTTACGAGCAGTACTTC.

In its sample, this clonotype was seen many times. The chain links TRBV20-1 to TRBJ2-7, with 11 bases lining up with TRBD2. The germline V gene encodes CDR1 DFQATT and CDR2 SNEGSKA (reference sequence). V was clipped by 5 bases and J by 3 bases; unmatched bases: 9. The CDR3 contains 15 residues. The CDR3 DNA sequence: TGCAGTGCTTGGACTAGCGGGCTCGGAATCTACGAGCAGTACTTC. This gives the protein CSAWTSGLGIYEQYF.

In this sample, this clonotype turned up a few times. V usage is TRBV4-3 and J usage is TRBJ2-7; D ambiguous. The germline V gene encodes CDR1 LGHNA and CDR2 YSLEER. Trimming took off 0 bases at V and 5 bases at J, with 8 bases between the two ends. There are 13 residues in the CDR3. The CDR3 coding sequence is TGCGCCAGCAGCCAAGATTGGTCCCACGAGCAGTACTTC. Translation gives CASSQDWSHEQYF.

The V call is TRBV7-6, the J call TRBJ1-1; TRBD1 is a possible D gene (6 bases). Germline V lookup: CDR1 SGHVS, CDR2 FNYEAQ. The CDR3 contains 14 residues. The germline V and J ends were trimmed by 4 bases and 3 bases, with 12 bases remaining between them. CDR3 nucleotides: TGTGCCAGCAGCTCCAACAGGGTCCACACTGAAGCTTTCTTT. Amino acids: CASSSNRVHTEAFF. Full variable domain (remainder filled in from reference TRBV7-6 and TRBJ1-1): GAGVSQSPRYKVTKRGQDVALRCDPISGHVSLYWYRQALGQGPEFLTYFNYEAQQDKSGLPNDRFSAERPEGSISTLTIQRTEQRDSAMYRCASSSNRVHTEAFFGQGTRLTVV.

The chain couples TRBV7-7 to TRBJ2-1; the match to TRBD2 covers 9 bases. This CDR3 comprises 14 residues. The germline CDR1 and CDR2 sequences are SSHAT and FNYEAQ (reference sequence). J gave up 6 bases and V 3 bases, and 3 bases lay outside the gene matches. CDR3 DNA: TGTGCCAGCAGCTTCGGCGGGAGGGCCAATGAGCAGTTCTTC. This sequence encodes CASSFGGRANEQFF.

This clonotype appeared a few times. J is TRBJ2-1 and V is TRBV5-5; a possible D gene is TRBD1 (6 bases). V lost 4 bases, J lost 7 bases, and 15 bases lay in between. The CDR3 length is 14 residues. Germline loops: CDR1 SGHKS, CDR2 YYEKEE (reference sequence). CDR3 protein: CASSQLPGVNEQFF. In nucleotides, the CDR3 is TGTGCCAGCAGCCAACTTCCAGGGGTGAATGAGCAGTTCTTC.

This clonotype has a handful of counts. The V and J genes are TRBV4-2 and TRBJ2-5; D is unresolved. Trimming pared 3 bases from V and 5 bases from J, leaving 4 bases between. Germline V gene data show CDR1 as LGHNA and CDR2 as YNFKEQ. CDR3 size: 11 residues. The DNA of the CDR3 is TGTGCCAGCAGCCACTTGGAGACCCAGTACTTC. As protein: CASSHLETQYF.

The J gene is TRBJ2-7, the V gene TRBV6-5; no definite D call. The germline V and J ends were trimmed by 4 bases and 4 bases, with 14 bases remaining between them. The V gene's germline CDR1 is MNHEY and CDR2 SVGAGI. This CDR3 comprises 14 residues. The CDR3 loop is CASSSPANSYEQYF. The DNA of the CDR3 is TGTGCCAGCAGTTCCCCCGCGAATTCTTACGAGCAGTACTTC.

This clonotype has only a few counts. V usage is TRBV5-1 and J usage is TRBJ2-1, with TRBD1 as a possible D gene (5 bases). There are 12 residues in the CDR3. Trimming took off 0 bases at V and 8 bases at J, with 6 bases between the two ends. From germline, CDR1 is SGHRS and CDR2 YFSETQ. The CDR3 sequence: CASSLGQYEQFF. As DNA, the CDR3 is TGCGCCAGCAGCTTGGGACAGTATGAGCAGTTCTTC. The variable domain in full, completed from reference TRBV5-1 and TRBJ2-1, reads KAGVTQTPRYLIKTRGQQVTLSCSPISGHRSVSWYQQTPGQGLQFLFEYFSETQRNKGNFPGRFSGRQFSNSRSEMNVSTLELGDSALYLCASSLGQYEQFFGPGTRLTVL.

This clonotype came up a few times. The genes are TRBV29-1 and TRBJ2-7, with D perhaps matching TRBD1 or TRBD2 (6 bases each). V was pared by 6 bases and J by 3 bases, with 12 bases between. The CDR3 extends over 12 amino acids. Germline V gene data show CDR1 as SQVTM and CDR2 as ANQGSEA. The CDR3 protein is CSVRLGGYEQYF. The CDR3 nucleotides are TGCAGCGTCAGACTAGGGGGCTACGAGCAGTACTTC.

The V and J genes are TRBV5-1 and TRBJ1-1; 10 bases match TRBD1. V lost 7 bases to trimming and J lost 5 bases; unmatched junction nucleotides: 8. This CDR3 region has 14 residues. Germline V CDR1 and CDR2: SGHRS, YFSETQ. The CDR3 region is CASGRDRGGTEAFF. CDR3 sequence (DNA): TGCGCCAGCGGACGGGACAGGGGTGGGACTGAAGCTTTCTTT. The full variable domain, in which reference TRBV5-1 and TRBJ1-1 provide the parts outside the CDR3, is KAGVTQTPRYLIKTRGQQVTLSCSPISGHRSVSWYQQTPGQGLQFLFEYFSETQRNKGNFPGRFSGRQFSNSRSEMNVSTLELGDSALYLCASGRDRGGTEAFFGQGTRLTVV.

In DNA, the CDR3 is TGTGCCAGCGCCCAACAGGGAGCTTGGGCTTATGGCTACACCTTC. Residues: CASAQQGAWAYGYTF. This sequence joins TRBV27 and TRBJ1-2, with D possibly being TRBD1 (6 bases). Germline V gene data show CDR1 as MNHEY and CDR2 as SMNVEV (reference sequence). There are 15 residues in the CDR3. V was clipped by 8 bases and J by 5 bases, with 21 bases between them.

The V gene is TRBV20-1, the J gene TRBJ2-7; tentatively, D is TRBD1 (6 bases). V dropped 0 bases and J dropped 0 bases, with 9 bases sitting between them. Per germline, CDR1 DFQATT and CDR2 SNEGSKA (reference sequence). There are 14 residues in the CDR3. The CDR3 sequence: CSAREGASSYEQYF. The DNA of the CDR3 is TGCAGTGCTAGAGAGGGGGCATCCTCCTACGAGCAGTACTTC.

The chain's CDR3 is CASSLDSGTDKNGYTF. DNA of the CDR3: TGCGCCAGCAGCTTGGACTCCGGGACAGACAAAAATGGCTACACCTTC. V and J are TRBV5-1 and TRBJ1-2; 7 bases are a match to TRBD1. Unmatched junction bases numbered 11, after V lost 0 bases and J lost 6 bases. Germline CDR1 reads SGHRS; CDR2 reads YFSETQ. This CDR3 region has 16 residues.

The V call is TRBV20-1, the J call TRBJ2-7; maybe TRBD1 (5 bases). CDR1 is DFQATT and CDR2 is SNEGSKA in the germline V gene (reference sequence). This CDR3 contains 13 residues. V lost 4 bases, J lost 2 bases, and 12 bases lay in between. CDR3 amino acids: CSAIQGAAYEQYF. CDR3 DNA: TGCAGTGCTATCCAAGGGGCCGCCTACGAGCAGTACTTC.

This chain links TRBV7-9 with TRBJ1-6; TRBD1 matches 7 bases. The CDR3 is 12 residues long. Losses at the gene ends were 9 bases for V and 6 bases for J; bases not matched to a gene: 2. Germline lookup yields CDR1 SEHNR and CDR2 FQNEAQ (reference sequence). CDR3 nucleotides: TGTGCCAGTGGGACAGTTAATTCACCCCTCCACTTT. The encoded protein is CASGTVNSPLHF.

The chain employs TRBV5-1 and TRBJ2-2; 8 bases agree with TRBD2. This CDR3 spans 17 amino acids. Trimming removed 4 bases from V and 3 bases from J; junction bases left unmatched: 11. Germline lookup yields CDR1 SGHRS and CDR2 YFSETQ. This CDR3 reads CASSPGVSGIYTGELFF. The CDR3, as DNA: TGCGCCAGCAGCCCTGGCGTTAGCGGGATCTACACCGGGGAGCTGTTTTTT.

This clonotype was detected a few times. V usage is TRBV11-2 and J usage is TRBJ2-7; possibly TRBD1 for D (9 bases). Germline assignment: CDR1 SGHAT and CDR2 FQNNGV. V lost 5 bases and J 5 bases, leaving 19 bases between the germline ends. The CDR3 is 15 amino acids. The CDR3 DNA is TGTGCCAGCAGCCCGGGAGGGGGACAGGGCGACGAGCAGTACTTC. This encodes CASSPGGGQGDEQYF.